These T cell receptor beta chains were read from a single sample in a study of blood T cell repertoires in COVID-19. Clones were read by immunoSEQ multiplex PCR, and TCRdb kept only the in-frame ones, dropping some. The table has fewer than 250,000 clones, approximately 85% seen once. Sequencing was done on a sample of peripheral blood. The receptors here all came from an elderly woman with COVID-19, enrolled during active disease. The CDR3 runs from the conserved cysteine through the conserved F or W. A D gene is named only where the DNA matches it firmly. Clone sizes are given selectively: once, few, many, or a class where the clone is expanded.

clone_size j_call d_call v_call cdr3_aa cdr3_nt
. TRBJ2-7 TRBD2 TRBV11-2 CASSLRTSEDYEQYF TGTGCCAGCAGCCTAAGGACTAGCGAGGACTACGAGCAGTACTTC
. TRBJ1-6 . TRBV28 CASRGSTGQGSSPLHF TGTGCCAGCAGGGGGTCGACGGGACAAGGCTCATCACCCCTCCACTTT
. TRBJ2-1 . TRBV6-5 CASSYSAAYNEQFF TGTGCCAGCAGTTACTCCGCAGCCTACAATGAGCAGTTCTTC
. TRBJ2-1 TRBD2 TRBV6-5 CASSYASGGAYEQFF TGTGCCAGCAGTTACGCGAGCGGGGGGGCCTATGAGCAGTTCTTC
. TRBJ1-5 TRBD1 TRBV19 CASSTGTGNQPQHF TGTGCCAGTAGTACCGGGACAGGGAATCAGCCCCAGCATTTT
. TRBJ2-1 . TRBV21-1 CASSKVRLLSRFF TGTGCCAGCAGCAAAGTTCGCCTCCTAAGTCGGTTCTTC
. TRBJ1-3 . TRBV7-9 CASSQEEGRNTIYF TGTGCCAGCAGCCAAGAGGAAGGTAGAAACACCATATATTTT
. TRBJ1-5 TRBD1 TRBV9 CASSVGGTGNQPQHF TGTGCCAGCAGCGTAGGAGGGACAGGGAATCAGCCCCAGCATTTT
. TRBJ2-4 TRBD1 TRBV18 CASSPMGQGVSKNIQYF TGTGCCAGCTCACCAATGGGACAGGGGGTTTCCAAAAACATTCAGTACTTC
. TRBJ1-1 . TRBV11-2 CASSLVSRTEAFF TGTGCCAGCAGCTTAGTGTCGAGGACTGAAGCTTTCTTT
. TRBJ2-5 TRBD2 TRBV2 CASSELAGGPQAQYF TGTGCCAGCAGTGAACTAGCGGGGGGGCCCCAGGCCCAGTACTTC
. TRBJ2-5 TRBD2 TRBV9 CASSVEDSGGLRDQYF TGTGCCAGCAGCGTAGAGGATAGCGGGGGACTTCGGGACCAGTACTTC
. TRBJ1-6 . TRBV29-1 CSVEIIRGSPLHF TGCAGCGTTGAGATTATACGGGGATCACCCCTCCACTTT
once TRBJ2-5 TRBD1 TRBV7-2 CASSERTGWAETQYF TGTGCCAGCAGCGAAAGGACAGGGTGGGCAGAGACCCAGTACTTC
. TRBJ1-1 . TRBV6-5 CASSYYRSSSPTEAFF TGTGCCAGCAGTTACTACAGGAGTAGTAGCCCCACTGAAGCTTTCTTT
. TRBJ1-4 . TRBV27 CASKKGGGGNEKLFF TGTGCCAGCAAAAAGGGGGGGGGTGGTAATGAAAAACTGTTTTTT
. TRBJ2-7 . TRBV9 CASSVGLGRAYEQYF TGTGCCAGCAGCGTAGGTCTAGGCAGGGCCTACGAGCAGTACTTC